The next 27 T cell receptor beta chains were all read from a single sample in a study of technical replicates of blood from several donors. Some clones are missing from TCRdb's copy, which holds only in-frame ones; the method was immunoSEQ multiplex PCR. The sample holds 70,000 to 80,000 clones, roughly 89% seen once. The sample comprised T cells isolated from PBMCs. These receptors originate from a human donor in good health. Some clones in this sample may be carry-over from other donors' samples.

CDR3 in DNA: TGTGCCAGCAGGGAGCGGGGGAAAGAGACCCAGTACTTC. This gives the protein CASRERGKETQYF. This chain connects TRBV7-8 to TRBJ2-5, with TRBD2 matching 8 bases. Trimming removed 6 bases from V and 3 bases from J; junction bases left unmatched: 3. The CDR3 has 13 residues. Looked up from germline, CDR1 is SGHVS and CDR2 is FQNEAQ.

The chain recombines TRBV4-2 with TRBJ2-3; the D gene is possibly TRBD2 (5 bases). Trimming took 0 bases from V and 5 from J, leaving 12 bases between them. The CDR3 has 15 residues. CDR1 is LGHNA, CDR2 YNFKEQ, per germline. The CDR3 is CASSQEAGVLDTQYF. The CDR3 DNA reads as TGTGCCAGCAGCCAAGAGGCCGGGGTTCTAGATACGCAGTATTTT.

The chain carries TRBV28 and TRBJ2-1; D is possibly TRBD2 (6 bases). Trimming shortened V by 3 bases and J by 10 bases, and 10 bases separated the two germline ends. The germline gives CDR1 MDHEN, CDR2 SYDVKM. This CDR3 spans 12 amino acids. CDR3 nucleotide sequence: TGTGCCAGCAGTTTTGATCGGGGGGAGCAGTTCTTC. Amino acids: CASSFDRGEQFF.

The chain uses TRBV19 and TRBJ1-6; 7 positions match TRBD1. Germline V CDR1 and CDR2: LNHDA, SQIVND (reference sequence). The CDR3 runs to 14 residues. V shed 5 bases, J shed 7 bases, and the junction held 5 bases outside the gene matches. The CDR3 loop is CASSDGRGNSPLHF. Written as DNA, the CDR3 is TGTGCCAGTAGTGATGGCAGGGGGAATTCACCCCTCCACTTT.

This chain links TRBV5-1 with TRBJ1-5, with TRBD1 as a possible D gene (5 bases). The CDR3 loop spans 14 amino acids. Trimming removed 3 bases from V and 6 bases from J, with 13 bases in between. CDR1 SGHRS and CDR2 YFSETQ come from the germline V gene. CDR3 loop: CASSSDGGTQPQHF. As DNA, the CDR3 is TGCGCCAGCAGCTCGGACGGGGGTACTCAGCCCCAGCATTTT.

The J gene is TRBJ2-7, the V gene TRBV11-2; 10 bases line up with TRBD1. V shed 5 bases and J 2 bases; nucleotides not matched to a gene: 6. The CDR3 spans 15 residues. Germline values: CDR1 SGHAT, CDR2 FQNNGV. This CDR3 is CASSPAGTGAYEQYF. In DNA, the CDR3 is TGTGCCAGCAGCCCGGCCGGGACAGGGGCCTACGAGCAGTACTTC.

This clone was seen once. The V and J genes are TRBV5-6 and TRBJ2-5, with 9 bases that match TRBD1. The CDR3 loop spans 14 amino acids. Germline V gives CDR1 SGHDT, CDR2 YYEEEE. V was pared by 1 base and J by 4 bases, with 2 bases of the junction left unmatched. CDR3 nucleotides: TGTGCCAGCAGCTTGTGGGACAGGGCAGAGACCCAGTACTTC. Translation: CASSLWDRAETQYF. Full variable domain (rest looked up from reference TRBV5-6 and TRBJ2-5): DAGVTQSPTHLIKTRGQQVTLRCSPKSGHDTVSWYQQALGQGPQFIFQYYEEEERQRGNFPDRFSGHQFPNYSSELNVNALLLGDSALYLCASSLWDRAETQYFGPGTRLLVL.

This chain links TRBV5-6 with TRBJ2-5; D is unclear. Per germline, CDR1 SGHDT and CDR2 YYEEEE. The CDR3 is 14 amino acids. V shed 5 bases and J shed 3 bases, with 14 bases lying between them. CDR3 DNA sequence: TGTGCCAGCAGTTTACCCCGCGCCGAAGAGACCCAGTACTTC. It yields the protein CASSLPRAEETQYF.

The chain has TRBV6-5 and TRBJ2-5; 10 bases are shared with TRBD2. TRBJ2-7 explains the end of the DNA better; the J call may be wrong. The CDR3 runs to 14 residues. From germline, CDR1 is MNHEY and CDR2 SVGAGI. The CDR3 sequence: CASGHSGGLGEQYF. The CDR3 coding sequence is TGTGCCAGCGGACATAGCGGGGGGCTCGGCGAGCAGTACTTC.

The chain recombines TRBV7-9 with TRBJ1-1; D unclear. The V gene lost 5 bases and the J gene lost 1 base, with 8 bases spanning the gap. The CDR3 length is 13 residues. Germline CDR1 is SEHNR and CDR2 is FQNEAQ (reference sequence). The DNA for the CDR3 is TGTGCCAGCAGCCCCTTCTCGAACACTGAAGCTTTCTTT. This encodes CASSPFSNTEAFF.

The chain carries TRBV19 and TRBJ1-5; D may be TRBD1 (5 bases). The V and J ends lost 5 bases and 5 bases respectively, with 16 bases between them. The CDR3 runs to 15 residues. Germline-derived CDR1 and CDR2 are LNHDA and SQIVND (reference sequence). The CDR3 bases are TGTGCCAGTAGTGTAGGGGTCCGAGCGGATCAGCCCCAGCATTTT. It yields the protein CASSVGVRADQPQHF.

The chain is built from TRBV7-9 and TRBJ2-2, with D perhaps TRBD2 (5 bases). V lost 4 bases to trimming and J lost 6 bases, with 18 bases between them. Germline-derived CDR1 and CDR2 are SEHNR and FQNEAQ (reference sequence). This CDR3 has 16 amino acids. This CDR3 reads CASSSVRGPGSGELFF. CDR3 coding DNA: TGTGCCAGCAGCTCGGTTAGAGGGCCCGGATCCGGGGAGCTGTTTTTT.

J is TRBJ2-2 and V is TRBV5-6; TRBD1 aligns across 7 bases. The CDR3 loop spans 14 amino acids. Germline V lookup: CDR1 SGHDT, CDR2 YYEEEE. V lost 4 bases to trimming and J lost 5 bases; unmatched junction nucleotides: 5. CDR3 bases: TGTGCCAGCAGCGGGACAGCGATTACCGGGGAGCTGTTTTTT. This encodes CASSGTAITGELFF.

This chain links TRBV6-5 with TRBJ1-2; 8 nucleotides line up with TRBD1. This CDR3 is built from 13 residues. The junction had 6 bases not matched to a gene; V was cut back by 4 bases and J by 8 bases. Germline assignment: CDR1 MNHEY and CDR2 SVGAGI. CDR3 sequence reads: CASSSRTGLGYTF. DNA of the CDR3: TGTGCCAGCAGTTCCAGGACAGGGCTCGGCTACACCTTC.

This clone was observed a handful of times. V usage is TRBV6-5 and J usage is TRBJ1-6, with D unresolved. V lost 2 bases and J lost 10, with 12 bases in between. This CDR3 is 14 amino acids long. Germline V gene sequence: CDR1 MNHEY, CDR2 SVGAGI. The CDR3 loop reads CASSYMGGGSPLHF. As DNA, the CDR3 is TGTGCCAGCAGTTACATGGGAGGTGGGTCACCCCTCCACTTT.

The chain is built from TRBV11-3 and TRBJ2-7; D gene uncertain. The V gene lost 0 bases and the J gene lost 1 base, with 4 bases spanning the gap. Looked up from germline, CDR1 is SGHNT and CDR2 is YENEEA. This CDR3 spans 13 amino acids. In DNA form, the CDR3 reads TGTGCCAGCAGCTTAGACAGTTCCTACGAGCAGTACTTC. Its protein is CASSLDSSYEQYF. Supplemented by reference TRBV11-3 and TRBJ2-7, the full variable domain reads EAGVVQSPRYKIIEKKQPVAFWCNPISGHNTLYWYLQNLGQGPELLIRYENEEAVDDSQLPKDRFSAERLKGVDSTLKIQPAELGDSAVYLCASSLDSSYEQYFGPGTRLTVT.

The chain uses TRBV28 and TRBJ1-2, with 7 nucleotides matching TRBD1. This CDR3 has 13 amino acids. V lost 7 bases and J lost 6; bases outside the gene matches: 8. Germline loops: CDR1 MDHEN, CDR2 SYDVKM. CDR3 in DNA: TGTGCCAGCACCCCGACCAGGGGGGATGGCTACACCTTC. This translates into CASTPTRGDGYTF.

CDR3 region: CASQWMRDQPQHF. As DNA, the CDR3 is TGTGCCAGCCAGTGGATGAGGGATCAGCCCCAGCATTTT. The J gene is TRBJ1-5, the V gene TRBV6-1; D ambiguous. The CDR3 loop spans 13 amino acids. In germline, CDR1 is MNHNS, CDR2 SASEGT. Trimming removed 8 bases from V and 5 bases from J, with 13 bases in between.

This chain links TRBV27 with TRBJ2-7; 7 bases align to TRBD1. The V segment lost 5 bases and the J segment 7 bases; nucleotides outside the gene matches: 11. This CDR3 is 14 amino acids long. The germline V gene encodes CDR1 MNHEY and CDR2 SMNVEV (reference sequence). Written as DNA, the CDR3 is TGTGCCAGCAGTCTGACCACAGGGGCGCGAGAGCAGTACTTC. Its translation is CASSLTTGAREQYF.

The V call is TRBV5-1, the J call TRBJ1-3; no reliable D call. Trimming left V 6 bases short and J 4 bases short, with 5 bases between. Germline CDR1 reads SGHRS; CDR2 reads YFSETQ. The CDR3 totals 11 residues. The CDR3 coding sequence is TGCGCCAGCACCAGGGGAAACACCATATATTTT. Translated, it gives CASTRGNTIYF.

V is TRBV19 and J is TRBJ2-3; D is ambiguous. The CDR3 consists of 11 residues. Trimming removed 5 bases from V and 4 bases from J, with 4 bases in between. The germline CDR1 and CDR2 sequences are LNHDA and SQIVND (reference sequence). The DNA for the CDR3 is TGTGCCAGTAGTGGGCCAGATACGCAGTATTTT. Translating it yields CASSGPDTQYF.

This clone was observed a single time. The chain combines TRBV5-4 with TRBJ2-5, with a weak D call TRBD1 (6 bases). Germline assignment: CDR1 SGHNT and CDR2 YYREEE (reference sequence). V lost 0 bases, J lost 4 bases, and 16 bases lay in between. The CDR3 length is 16 residues. CDR3: CASSLGVTGTRETQYF. CDR3 coding DNA: TGTGCCAGCAGCTTGGGGGTTACGGGGACAAGAGAGACCCAGTACTTC.

This clone appeared a single time. The CDR3 region is CASSDPRGNYGYTF. The CDR3, as DNA: TGTGCCAGCAGTGACCCGAGGGGGAACTATGGCTACACCTTC. The chain links TRBV6-5 to TRBJ1-2, with D possibly TRBD1 on 6 matching bases. The CDR3 has 14 residues. Looked up from germline, CDR1 is MNHEY and CDR2 is SVGAGI. The V end was cut by 5 bases, the J end by 2 bases, with 12 bases between.

The chain combines TRBV19 with TRBJ1-3; no reliable D call. The CDR3 spans 15 residues. The germline CDR1 and CDR2 sequences are LNHDA and SQIVND (reference sequence). Trimming removed 10 bases at V and 0 bases at J, with 16 bases between. The CDR3 nucleotides read TGTGCCATTTCGAGTATCGAAAGCTCTGGAAACACCATATATTTT. It is translated as CAISSIESSGNTIYF. Drawing the rest from reference TRBV19 and TRBJ1-3, the complete variable domain is DGGITQSPKYLFRKEGQNVTLSCEQNLNHDAMYWYRQDPGQGLRLIYYSQIVNDFQKGDIAEGYSVSREKKESFPLTVTSAQKNPTAFYLCAISSIESSGNTIYFGEGSWLTVV.

The chain employs TRBV7-2 and TRBJ1-1; D gene unclear. Germline V lookup: CDR1 SGHTA, CDR2 FQGNSA. Trimming took off 3 bases at V and 2 bases at J, with 7 bases between the two ends. CDR3 length: 13 amino acids. CDR3 in DNA: TGTGCCAGCAGCTTTAACTTTAACACTGAAGCTTTCTTT. It is translated as CASSFNFNTEAFF.

J is TRBJ2-3 and V is TRBV5-8; tentatively, D is TRBD2 (5 bases). Germline loops: CDR1 SGHTS, CDR2 YDEGEE. The V end was cut by 9 bases, the J end by 4 bases, with 27 bases between. The CDR3 spans 17 residues. The CDR3 here is CATTPLLLRSGADTQYF. CDR3 nucleotides: TGTGCCACCACCCCCCTTTTGCTGCGTTCCGGGGCAGATACGCAGTATTTT.

The chain recombines TRBV9 with TRBJ2-3, with 7 bases lining up with TRBD1. CDR1 is SGDLS, CDR2 YYNGEE, per germline. The trim removed 0 bases at V and 4 bases at J, leaving 14 bases unmatched. The CDR3 extends over 18 amino acids. The CDR3 bases are TGTGCCAGCAGCGTAGTCCCAACCGGGGCAGGGGGTGCAGATACGCAGTATTTT. Its translation is CASSVVPTGAGGADTQYF.